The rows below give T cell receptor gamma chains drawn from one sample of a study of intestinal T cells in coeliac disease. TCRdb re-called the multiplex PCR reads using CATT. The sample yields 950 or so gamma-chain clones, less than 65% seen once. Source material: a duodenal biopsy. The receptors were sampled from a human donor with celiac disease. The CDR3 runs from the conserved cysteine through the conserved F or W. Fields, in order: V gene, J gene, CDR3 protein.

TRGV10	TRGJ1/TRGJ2	CAAWDRAAVKKLF
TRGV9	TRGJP	CACGVEELGKKVF
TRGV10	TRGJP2	CAAGILEPSSDWIKTF
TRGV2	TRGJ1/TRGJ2	CATWDTVYYKKLF
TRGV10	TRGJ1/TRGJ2	CAAWDSWGAEGYKKLF
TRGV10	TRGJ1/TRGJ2	CAAWVRGGKLF
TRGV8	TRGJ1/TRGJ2	CATWVNKKLF
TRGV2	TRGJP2	CATWDGLKSSDWIKTF
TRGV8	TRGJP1	CATGIETTGWFKIF
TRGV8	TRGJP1	CAPGIPLYTTGWFKIF
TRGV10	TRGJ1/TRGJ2	CAAWDYLGSEKLF
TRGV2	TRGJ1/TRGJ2	CATWDGWGLKKLF
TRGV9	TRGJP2	CACGRGSSDWIKTF
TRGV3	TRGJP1	CATWDSQGTGWFKIF
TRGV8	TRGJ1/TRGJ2	CATWGTNYYKKLF
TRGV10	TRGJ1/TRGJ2	CAAWDPYKKLF
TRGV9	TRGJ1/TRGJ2	CALWEQKKLF
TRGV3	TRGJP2	CATWDRSSDWIKTF
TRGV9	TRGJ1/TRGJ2	CALWGIKKLF
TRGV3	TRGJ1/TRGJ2	CATWVPNRKLF
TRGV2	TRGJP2	CATWDGRGCDWIKTF
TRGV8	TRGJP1	CATWIATGWFKIF
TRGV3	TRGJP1	CATWDRPGHWFGFKIF
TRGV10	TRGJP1	CAAWILAGWFKIF
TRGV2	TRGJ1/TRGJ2	CATWDGNGRRCYKKLF
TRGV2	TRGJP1	CTGGWFKIF
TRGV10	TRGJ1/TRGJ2	CAAWDPIGRKLF
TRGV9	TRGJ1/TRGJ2	CALWVSMKLF
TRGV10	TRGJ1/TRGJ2	CAAWGPRGKLF
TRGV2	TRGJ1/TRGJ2	CATWDGPRKLF
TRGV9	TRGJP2	CALWEGSSDWIKTF
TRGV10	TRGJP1	CAAWDPRPNGGETTGWFKIF
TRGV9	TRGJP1	CALWEAPDTTGWFKIF
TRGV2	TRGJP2	CATWDGLDWIKTF
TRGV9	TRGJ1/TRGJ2	CALWEVPMNYYKKLF
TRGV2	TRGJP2	CATWDGRLGNSSDWIKTF
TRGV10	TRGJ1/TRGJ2	CAACDYKKLF
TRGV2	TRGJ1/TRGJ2	CATWDGQGGYKKLF
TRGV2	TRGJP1	CATWDGRCWFKIF
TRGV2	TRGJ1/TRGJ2	CATWDGPKARLFVEKLF
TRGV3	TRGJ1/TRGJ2	CATWDGERKLF